This TCR beta chain derives from a study of shared clonotypes between healthy human individuals. The repertoire was sequenced with immunoSEQ multiplex PCR; TCRdb's copy has only in-frame clones and lacks some. Of 2 million to 2.5 million clones detected, 93% appear once; the ten largest clones hold approximately 0.37%. Per germline, CDR1 SGHNT and CDR2 YYREEE (reference sequence). The V end was cut by 4 bases, the J end by 1 base, with 11 bases between. This CDR3 is built from 14 residues. The V call is TRBV5-4, the J call TRBJ1-1; D ambiguous. Sequencing was done on a sample of naive CD4+ T cells from PBMCs. This sample's subset: CD45RA+ positively selected. The receptor was isolated from a man younger than 30 in good health. Some clones in this sample may be carry-over from other donors' samples. The CDR3 nucleotides read TGTGCCAGCAGCCCTTCGTGGGGGAACACTGAAGCTTTCTTT. It specifies CASSPSWGNTEAFF.